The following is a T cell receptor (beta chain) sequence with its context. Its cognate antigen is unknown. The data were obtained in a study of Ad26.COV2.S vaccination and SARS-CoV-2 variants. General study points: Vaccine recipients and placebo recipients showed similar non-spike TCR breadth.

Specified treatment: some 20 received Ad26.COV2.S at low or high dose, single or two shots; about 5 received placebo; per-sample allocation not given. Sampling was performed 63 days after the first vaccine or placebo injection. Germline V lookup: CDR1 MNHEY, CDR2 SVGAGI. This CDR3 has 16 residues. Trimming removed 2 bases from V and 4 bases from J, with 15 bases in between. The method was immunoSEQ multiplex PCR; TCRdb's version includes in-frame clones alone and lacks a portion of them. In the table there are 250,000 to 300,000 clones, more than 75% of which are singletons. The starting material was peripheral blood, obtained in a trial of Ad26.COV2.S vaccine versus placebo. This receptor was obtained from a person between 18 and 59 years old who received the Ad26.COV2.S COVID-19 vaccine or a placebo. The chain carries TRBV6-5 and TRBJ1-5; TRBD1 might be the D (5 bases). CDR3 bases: TGTGCCAGCAGTTACGGGAGAGGGGAAGGGAATCAGCCCCAGCATTTT. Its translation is CASSYGRGEGNQPQHF.